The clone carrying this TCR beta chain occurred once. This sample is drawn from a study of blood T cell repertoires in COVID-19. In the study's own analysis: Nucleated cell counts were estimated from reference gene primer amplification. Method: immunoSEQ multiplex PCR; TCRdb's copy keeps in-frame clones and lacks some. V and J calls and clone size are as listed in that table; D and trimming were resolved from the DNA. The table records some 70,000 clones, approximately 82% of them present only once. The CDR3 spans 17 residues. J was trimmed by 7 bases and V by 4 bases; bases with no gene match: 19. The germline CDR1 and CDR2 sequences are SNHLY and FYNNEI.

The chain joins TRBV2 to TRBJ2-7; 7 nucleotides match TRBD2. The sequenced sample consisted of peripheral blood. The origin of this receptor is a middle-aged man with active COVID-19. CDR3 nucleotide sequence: TGTGCCAGCAGTGGGTCGGATGGCGGGAGCTCCACGGGGGAGCAGTACTTC. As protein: CASSGSDGGSSTGEQYF.